These 17 T cell receptor beta chains originate from one sample sequenced in a study of blood T cell repertoires in COVID-19. Using immunoSEQ multiplex PCR, the repertoire was profiled, and TCRdb retains in-frame clones only, with some absent. The repertoire has 45,000 to 70,000 clones, 85% to 90% of them found once; the top ten carry under 7.5%. The sample taken for sequencing was peripheral blood. The receptors were sampled from a woman between 55 and 75 years old with COVID-19, enrolled during active disease.

The rearrangement joins TRBV28 to TRBJ2-2; 7 bases are shared with TRBD2. Trimming cost V 6 bases and J 1 base; bases outside gene matches: 5. The germline gives CDR1 MDHEN, CDR2 SYDVKM. The CDR3 contains 15 residues. The chain's CDR3 is CASSPSGENTGELFF. The CDR3, as DNA: TGTGCCAGCAGCCCTAGCGGAGAGAACACCGGGGAGCTGTTTTTT. The complete variable domain, with remaining parts taken from reference TRBV28 and TRBJ2-2, reads DVKVTQSSRYLVKRTGEKVFLECVQDMDHENMFWYRQDPGLGLRLIYFSYDVKMKEKGDIPEGYSVSREKKERFSLILESASTNQTSMYLCASSPSGENTGELFFGEGSRLTVL.

Written as DNA, the CDR3 is TGTGCCAGCAGTGATACTAGCAGAACAGATACGCAGTATTTT. Translation gives CASSDTSRTDTQYF. This chain links TRBV2 with TRBJ2-3; tentatively, D is TRBD2 (6 bases). CDR1 is SNHLY, CDR2 FYNNEI, per germline. The CDR3 runs 14 residues. With 3 bases removed from V and 3 bases from J, the gap between germline ends came to 10 bases.

The chain carries TRBV2 and TRBJ1-5; TRBD1 matches 7 bases. V lost 4 bases to trimming and J lost 2 bases; unmatched junction nucleotides: 2. The CDR3 length is 14 residues. CDR1 is SNHLY, CDR2 FYNNEI, per germline. The CDR3 region has the DNA TGTGCCAGCAGTGGACAGGGTGGCAATCAGCCCCAGCATTTT. Amino acid sequence: CASSGQGGNQPQHF.

The J gene is TRBJ2-3, the V gene TRBV7-9; a weak D match, TRBD2 (5 bases). The germline V gene has CDR1 SEHNR and CDR2 FQNEAQ (reference sequence). This CDR3 has 16 amino acids. V was cut by 1 base and J by 3 bases, with 14 bases left in between. The CDR3 DNA reads as TGTGCCAGCAGCTTAGACCTCGGAGGAAGTACAGATACGCAGTATTTT. Translating it yields CASSLDLGGSTDTQYF.

The gene calls are TRBV28 and TRBJ1-1; TRBD1 might be the D (5 bases). Germline CDR1 reads MDHEN; CDR2 reads SYDVKM. The CDR3 contains 13 residues. V was shortened by 6 bases and J by 4 bases, with 12 bases between the two germline ends. CDR3 nucleotides: TGTGCCAGCAGGCAACCGGGGGGCACTGAAGCTTTCTTT. Translating it yields CASRQPGGTEAFF.

This chain connects TRBV3-1 (or the pseudogene TRBV3-2) to TRBJ2-5, with TRBD1 identical over 8 bases. CDR3 length: 13 amino acids. J lost 5 bases, V lost 4 bases, and 3 bases had no gene match. Germline V lookup: CDR1 LGHDT, CDR2 YNNKEL (reference sequence). In DNA, the CDR3 is TGTGCCAGCAGCCCAGGGGGCGCGGAGACCCAGTACTTC. Translated, it gives CASSPGGAETQYF.

The rearrangement joins TRBV28 to TRBJ2-3, with 13 bases lining up with TRBD2. The CDR3 has 20 residues. The V gene end was trimmed by 2 bases and the J gene end by 4 bases; junction bases not matched to a gene: 15. Germline V CDR1 and CDR2: MDHEN, SYDVKM. The CDR3 coding sequence is TGTGCCAGCAGTTTAGGTATCCAAAGAGGGACTAGCGGGAATTCAGATACGCAGTATTTT. Translating it yields CASSLGIQRGTSGNSDTQYF. The entire variable domain, with the rest obtained from reference TRBV28 and TRBJ2-3, is as follows: DVKVTQSSRYLVKRTGEKVFLECVQDMDHENMFWYRQDPGLGLRLIYFSYDVKMKEKGDIPEGYSVSREKKERFSLILESASTNQTSMYLCASSLGIQRGTSGNSDTQYFGPGTRLTVL.

This chain joins TRBV2 and TRBJ2-1; D possibly corresponds to TRBD1 (6 bases). Trimming took 0 bases from V and 2 from J, leaving 11 bases between them. Germline V lookup: CDR1 SNHLY, CDR2 FYNNEI. CDR3 length equals 16 residues. CDR3 DNA: TGTGCCAGCAGTGAAGCGGATGGGACACCCTACAATGAGCAGTTCTTC. This sequence encodes CASSEADGTPYNEQFF. The full variable domain, with the rest looked up from reference TRBV2 and TRBJ2-1, is EPEVTQTPSHQVTQMGQEVILRCVPISNHLYFYWYRQILGQKVEFLVSFYNNEISEKSEIFDDQFSVERPDGSNFTLKIRSTKLEDSAMYFCASSEADGTPYNEQFFGPGTRLTVL.

This chain uses TRBV28 with TRBJ2-4; the D gene is possibly TRBD1 (6 bases). The CDR3 has 12 residues. Trimming took 6 bases from V and 11 from J, leaving 14 bases between them. CDR1 and CDR2 from the germline V gene are MDHEN and SYDVKM. CDR3 protein: CASREETGFQYF. CDR3 nucleotides: TGTGCCAGCAGAGAAGAAACAGGGTTTCAGTACTTC.

The chain employs TRBV11-1 and TRBJ2-7; possibly TRBD1 for D (5 bases). CDR3 length: 12 amino acids. Trimming removed 4 bases from V and 7 bases from J, with 11 bases in between. Germline lookup yields CDR1 SGHAT and CDR2 FQDESV (reference sequence). The CDR3 sequence is CASSSRTGEQYF. CDR3 bases: TGTGCCAGCAGCTCAAGAACAGGAGAGCAGTACTTC. Full variable domain (rest looked up from reference TRBV11-1 and TRBJ2-7): EAEVAQSPRYKITEKSQAVAFWCDPISGHATLYWYRQILGQGPELLVQFQDESVVDDSQLPKDRFSAERLKGVDSTLKIQPAELGDSAMYLCASSSRTGEQYFGPGTRLTVT.

The rearrangement joins TRBV24-1 to TRBJ1-5; 7 positions agree with TRBD1. This CDR3 has 18 residues. Per the germline V gene, CDR1 is KGHDR and CDR2 is SFDVKD. Trimming took 4 bases from V and 6 from J; bases not matched to a gene: 17. CDR3 residues: CATSDSTGAGIVLQPQHF. The CDR3, as DNA: TGTGCCACCAGTGACTCCACAGGGGCGGGCATTGTCCTTCAGCCCCAGCATTTT.

The genes are TRBV28 and TRBJ2-1; 7 bases map to TRBD2. Trimming cost V 5 bases and J 9 bases; bases outside gene matches: 16. The germline CDR1 and CDR2 sequences are MDHEN and SYDVKM. The CDR3 sequence is 16 residues long. CDR3 amino acids: CASSEGGLVGQVEQFF. The CDR3 DNA reads TGTGCCAGCAGTGAGGGAGGGTTGGTAGGACAAGTTGAGCAGTTCTTC.

V and J are TRBV6-5 and TRBJ2-7, with D perhaps TRBD1 (5 bases). The CDR3 runs 12 residues. The germline V and J ends were trimmed by 7 bases and 2 bases, with 9 bases remaining between them. Germline loops: CDR1 MNHEY, CDR2 SVGAGI. This CDR3 reads CASTQVPYEQYF. The DNA of the CDR3 is TGTGCCAGCACACAGGTACCCTACGAGCAGTACTTC.

The CDR3 sequence is CASTRQGTEGYTF. The DNA for the CDR3 is TGTGCCAGCACTCGACAGGGAACGGAAGGCTACACCTTC. The chain combines TRBV3-1 (or the pseudogene TRBV3-2) with TRBJ1-2; 7 positions agree with TRBD1. Losses at the gene ends were 7 bases for V and 8 bases for J; bases not matched to a gene: 10. This CDR3 spans 13 amino acids. The V gene's germline CDR1 is LGHDT and CDR2 YNNKEL (reference sequence).

The chain carries TRBV2 and TRBJ2-1; 8 nucleotides match TRBD1. Germline CDR1 is SNHLY and CDR2 is FYNNEI. The J segment lost 9 bases and the V segment lost 1 base, leaving 11 bases of the junction unmatched. This CDR3 is 16 amino acids long. CDR3 nucleotide sequence: TGTGCCAGCAGTGAAGAAAATACAGGGGGTCAGAGTGAGCAGTTCTTC. Its translation: CASSEENTGGQSEQFF.

The chain combines TRBV3-1 (or the pseudogene TRBV3-2) with TRBJ1-1, with a weak D call TRBD1 (6 bases). Trimming took 3 bases from V and 1 from J, leaving 12 bases between them. CDR3 length: 15 amino acids. Germline V CDR1 and CDR2: LGHDT, YNNKEL (reference sequence). This CDR3 is CASSQRQGQNTEAFF. The CDR3 DNA is TGTGCCAGCAGCCAGAGGCAGGGGCAGAACACTGAAGCTTTCTTT.

The CDR3, as DNA: TGTGCCAGCAGCTTTCTGGCGGGCTCCTACAATGAGCAGTTCTTC. This gives the protein CASSFLAGSYNEQFF. V is TRBV7-6 and J is TRBJ2-1; tentatively, D is TRBD2 (5 bases). This CDR3 is built from 15 residues. Germline CDR1 SGHVS, CDR2 FNYEAQ. V was pared by 3 bases and J by 0 bases, with 9 bases between.